This T cell receptor beta chain was found in a study of T cells after yellow fever vaccination. This clonotype was found a few times. What it recognizes is unknown. Study results and caveats: The booster response re-showed most primary clones: roughly 97% CD4, approximately 90% CD8. One caveat is that FACS-sorted repertoires could contain abundant clonotypes contaminating from the bulk population.

Germline loops: CDR1 KGHSH, CDR2 LQKENI. CDR3 length: 14 residues. With 2 bases removed from V and 9 bases from J, the gap between germline ends came to 14 bases. 5'RACE template switching added a universal primer site and UMIs to TCR cDNA. TCRdb passed the 5' RACE reads through MiXCR, listing each CDR3 protein once. The table has about 210,000 distinct CDR3 sequences, 6.5% to 7.5% seen once. The V gene is TRBV18, the J gene TRBJ2-1; perhaps TRBD2 as D (6 bases). The material sequenced was CD4+ T cells sorted from PBMCs, taken on the day of the yellow fever booster vaccination. The clonotype was recovered from a young man who received the YFV17D yellow fever vaccine. CDR3 nucleotide sequence: TGTGCCAGCTCACCAATTACGGGAGTGGGTGAGCAGTTCTTC. Residues: CASSPITGVGEQFF.